This T cell receptor (beta chain) emerged from a study of esophageal squamous cell carcinoma under preoperative chemotherapy. Whole-study results and caveats: Paclitaxel-nedaplatin therapy caused immediate, substantial clonotype frequency changes. Post-treatment tumor-infiltrating lymphocytes appeared partly derived from peripheral T cells migrating into the tumor.

Trimming left V 2 bases short and J 4 bases short, with 15 bases between. This CDR3 comprises 16 residues. The germline V gene has CDR1 KGHDR and CDR2 SFDVKD. At least ten counts were recorded for this clonotype. Its antigen is not known. Time point denoted: before preoperative PTX-NDP chemotherapy. Preoperative chemotherapy with paclitaxel-nedaplatin was given to patients before surgery. TCRdb redid the calling of the PCR reads with MiXCR, one entry per CDR3 protein. The data hold 5,000 to 7,500 distinct CDR3 sequences, with 32% observed a single time. This clonotype was obtained from a human donor with esophageal squamous cell carcinoma. The donor label of this sample is uncertain. V usage is TRBV24-1 and J usage is TRBJ2-3, with D perhaps TRBD1 (6 bases). Sampling was done from a patient given preoperative chemotherapy. The CDR3 here is CATSDSSAGVADTQYF. The CDR3 nucleotides read TGTGCCACCAGTGATTCCTCGGCAGGGGTGGCAGATACGCAGTATTTT.